One sample yielded the 8 T cell receptor beta chains listed below, sequenced in a study of blood T cell repertoires in COVID-19. The repertoire was sequenced with immunoSEQ multiplex PCR; TCRdb's copy has only in-frame clones and lacks some. The sample has about 120,000 clones, approximately 92% seen once. Sequencing was performed on peripheral blood. The origin of the receptors is a man between 65 and 80 years old with active or convalescent COVID-19.

This chain uses TRBV7-9 with TRBJ1-4; 9 bases agree with TRBD1. The germline V gene has CDR1 SEHNR and CDR2 FQNEAQ (reference sequence). After removal of 0 bases from V and 11 bases from J, the junction contained 4 bases not matched to a gene. This CDR3 has 14 amino acids. This CDR3 is CASSLAEGTGKLFF. CDR3 coding DNA: TGTGCCAGCAGCTTAGCGGAAGGGACAGGGAAACTGTTTTTT.

This clone has only a few counts. The J gene is TRBJ1-5, the V gene TRBV6-2 or TRBV6-3; 7 nucleotides line up with TRBD1. The CDR3 runs 16 residues. Trimming took 6 bases from V and 4 from J; bases not matched to a gene: 12. Germline CDR1 is MNHEY and CDR2 is SVGEGT. CDR3 protein: CASSLQGGGQNQPQHF. The DNA for the CDR3 is TGTGCCAGCAGCCTCCAGGGGGGCGGTCAGAATCAGCCCCAGCATTTT.

V is TRBV29-1 and J is TRBJ2-4; perhaps TRBD1 as D (6 bases). V gave up 7 bases and J gave up 1 base, with 14 bases separating them. This CDR3 spans 14 amino acids. The V gene's germline CDR1 is SQVTM and CDR2 ANQGSEA. This CDR3 reads CSAYRVGAKNIQYF. The CDR3 DNA sequence: TGCAGCGCTTACAGGGTAGGGGCCAAAAACATTCAGTACTTC.

The chain has TRBV4-2 and TRBJ2-1, with TRBD2 matching over 7 bases. Germline V lookup: CDR1 LGHNA, CDR2 YNFKEQ. Trimming removed 2 bases from V and 0 bases from J; junction bases left unmatched: 7. The CDR3 consists of 17 residues. The CDR3 region is CASSQRGGGSSYNEQFF. The CDR3 region has the DNA TGTGCCAGCAGCCAAAGAGGCGGGGGAAGCTCCTACAATGAGCAGTTCTTC.

V and J are TRBV9 and TRBJ1-5; 11 nucleotides match TRBD1. CDR3 length: 15 residues. Germline assignment: CDR1 SGDLS and CDR2 YYNGEE. The V and J ends lost 0 bases and 6 bases, in that order; junction bases with no gene match: 2. The CDR3 bases are TGTGCCAGCAGCGTAGGTGGGACAGGGGGTCAGCCCCAGCATTTT. Translating gives CASSVGGTGGQPQHF.

This chain connects TRBV1 to TRBJ2-2; the D segment call TRBD2 is taken from the table without a DNA check. TRBV1 is designated a pseudogene. This CDR3 contains 16 residues. The CDR3 DNA sequence: TGCACCAGCAGCTCGGGACTAGCGGAGACCACCGGGGAGCTGTTTTTT. Its protein is CTSSSGLAETTGELFF.

The gene calls are TRBV10-2 and TRBJ2-5; tentatively, D is TRBD1 (5 bases). Germline CDR1 reads WSHSY; CDR2 reads SAAADI. The V end lost 0 bases, the J end lost 5 bases, and 7 bases lay between the germline ends. The length of the CDR3 is 13 residues. CDR3 sequence: CASSESRVETQYF. DNA for the CDR3: TGCGCCAGCAGTGAGTCCAGGGTGGAGACCCAGTACTTC.

The V and J genes are TRBV2 and TRBJ2-1, with a possible D match to TRBD2 (6 bases). V was cut by 1 base and J by 10 bases, with 11 bases left in between. Germline CDR1 reads SNHLY; CDR2 reads FYNNEI. The CDR3 sequence is 13 residues long. CDR3 nucleotide sequence: TGTGCCAGCAGTGAAGTAACGGGACTGGAGCAGTTCTTC. Translated: CASSEVTGLEQFF.